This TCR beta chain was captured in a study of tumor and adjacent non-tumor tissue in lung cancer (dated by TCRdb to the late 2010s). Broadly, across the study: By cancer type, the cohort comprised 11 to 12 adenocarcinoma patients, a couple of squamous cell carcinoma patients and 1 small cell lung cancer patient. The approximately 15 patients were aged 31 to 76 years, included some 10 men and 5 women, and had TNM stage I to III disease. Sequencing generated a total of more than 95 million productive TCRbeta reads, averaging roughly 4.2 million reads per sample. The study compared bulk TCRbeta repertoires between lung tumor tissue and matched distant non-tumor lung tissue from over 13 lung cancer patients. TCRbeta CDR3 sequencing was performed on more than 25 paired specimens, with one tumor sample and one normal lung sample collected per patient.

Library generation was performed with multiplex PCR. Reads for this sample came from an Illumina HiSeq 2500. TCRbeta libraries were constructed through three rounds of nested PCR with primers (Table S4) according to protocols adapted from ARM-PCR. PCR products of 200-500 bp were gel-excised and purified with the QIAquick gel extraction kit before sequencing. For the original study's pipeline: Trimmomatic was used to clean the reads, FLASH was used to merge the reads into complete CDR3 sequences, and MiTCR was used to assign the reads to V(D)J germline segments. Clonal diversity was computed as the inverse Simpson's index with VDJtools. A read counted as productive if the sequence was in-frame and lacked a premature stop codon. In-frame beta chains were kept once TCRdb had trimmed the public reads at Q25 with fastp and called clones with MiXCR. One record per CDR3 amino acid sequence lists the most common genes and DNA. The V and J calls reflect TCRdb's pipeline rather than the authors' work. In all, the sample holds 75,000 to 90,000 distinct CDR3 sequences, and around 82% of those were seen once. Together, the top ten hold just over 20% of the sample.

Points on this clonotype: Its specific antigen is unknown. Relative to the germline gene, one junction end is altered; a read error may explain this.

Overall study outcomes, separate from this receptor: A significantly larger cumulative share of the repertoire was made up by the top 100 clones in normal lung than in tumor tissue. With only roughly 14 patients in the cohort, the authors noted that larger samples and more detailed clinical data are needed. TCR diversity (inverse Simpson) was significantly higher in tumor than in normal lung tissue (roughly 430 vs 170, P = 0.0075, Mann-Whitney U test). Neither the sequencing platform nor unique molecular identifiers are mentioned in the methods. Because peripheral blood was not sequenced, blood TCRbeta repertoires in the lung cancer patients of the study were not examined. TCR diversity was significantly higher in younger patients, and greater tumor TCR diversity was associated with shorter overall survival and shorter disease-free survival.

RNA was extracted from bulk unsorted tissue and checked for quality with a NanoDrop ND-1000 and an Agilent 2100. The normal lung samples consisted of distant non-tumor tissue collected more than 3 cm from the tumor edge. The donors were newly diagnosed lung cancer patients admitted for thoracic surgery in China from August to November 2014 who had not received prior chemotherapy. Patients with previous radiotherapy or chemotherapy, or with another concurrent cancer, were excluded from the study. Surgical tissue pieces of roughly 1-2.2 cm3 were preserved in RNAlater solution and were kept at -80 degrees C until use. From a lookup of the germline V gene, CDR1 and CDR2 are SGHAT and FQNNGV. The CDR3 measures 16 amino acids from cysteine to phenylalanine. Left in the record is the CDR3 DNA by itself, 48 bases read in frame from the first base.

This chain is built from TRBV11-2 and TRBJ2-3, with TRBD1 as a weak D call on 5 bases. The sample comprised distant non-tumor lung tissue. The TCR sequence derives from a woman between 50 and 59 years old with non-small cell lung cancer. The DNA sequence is TGTGCCAGCGGCTTGTGGGGCCGGCTAACGACAGATACGCAGTATTTT. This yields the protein CASGLWGRLTTDTQYF.